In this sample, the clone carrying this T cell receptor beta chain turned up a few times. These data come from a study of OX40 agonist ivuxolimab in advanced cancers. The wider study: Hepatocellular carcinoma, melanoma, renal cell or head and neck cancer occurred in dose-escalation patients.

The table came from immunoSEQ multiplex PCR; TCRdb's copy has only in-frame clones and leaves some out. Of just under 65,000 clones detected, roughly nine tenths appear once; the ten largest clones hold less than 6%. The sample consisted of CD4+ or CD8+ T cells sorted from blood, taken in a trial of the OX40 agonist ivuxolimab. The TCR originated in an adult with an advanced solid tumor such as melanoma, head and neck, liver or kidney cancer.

For the CDR3, the DNA is TGCGCCAGCAGTCACCCGGGAGCCAGGCACAATGAGCAGTTCTTC. Protein product: CASSHPGARHNEQFF. The chain has TRBV23-1 and TRBJ2-1, with D tentatively TRBD2 (6 bases). TRBV23-1 is reported as an ORF; its role is uncertain. The V and J ends lost 3 bases and 5 bases respectively, with 14 bases between them. This CDR3 spans 15 amino acids.